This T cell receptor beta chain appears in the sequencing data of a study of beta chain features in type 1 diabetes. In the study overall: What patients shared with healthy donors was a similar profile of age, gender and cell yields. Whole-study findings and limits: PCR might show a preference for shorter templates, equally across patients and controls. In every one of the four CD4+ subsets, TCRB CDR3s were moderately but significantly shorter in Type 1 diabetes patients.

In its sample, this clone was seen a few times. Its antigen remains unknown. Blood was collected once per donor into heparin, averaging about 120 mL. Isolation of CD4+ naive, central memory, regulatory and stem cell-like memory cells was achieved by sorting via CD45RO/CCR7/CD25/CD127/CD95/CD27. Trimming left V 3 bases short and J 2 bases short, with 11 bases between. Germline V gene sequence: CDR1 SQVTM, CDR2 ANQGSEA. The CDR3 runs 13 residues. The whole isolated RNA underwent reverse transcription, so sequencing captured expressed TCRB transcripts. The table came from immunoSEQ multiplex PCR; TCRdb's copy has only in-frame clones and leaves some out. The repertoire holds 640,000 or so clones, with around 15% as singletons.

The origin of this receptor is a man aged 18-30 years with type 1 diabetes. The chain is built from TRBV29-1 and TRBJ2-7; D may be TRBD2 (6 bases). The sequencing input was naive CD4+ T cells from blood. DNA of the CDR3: TGCAGCGTTGACAGGCGGGGAACCTACGAGCAGTACTTC. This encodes CSVDRRGTYEQYF.